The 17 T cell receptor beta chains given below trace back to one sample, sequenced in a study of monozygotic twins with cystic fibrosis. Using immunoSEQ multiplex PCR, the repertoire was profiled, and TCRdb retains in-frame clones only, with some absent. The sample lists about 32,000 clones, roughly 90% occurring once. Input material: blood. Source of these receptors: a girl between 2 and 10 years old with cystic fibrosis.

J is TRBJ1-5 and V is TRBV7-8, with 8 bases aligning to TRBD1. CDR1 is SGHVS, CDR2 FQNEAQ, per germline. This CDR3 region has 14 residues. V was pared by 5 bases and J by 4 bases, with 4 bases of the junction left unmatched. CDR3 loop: CASSKDRVNQPQHF. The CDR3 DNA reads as TGTGCCAGCAGCAAGGACAGGGTAAATCAGCCCCAGCATTTT.

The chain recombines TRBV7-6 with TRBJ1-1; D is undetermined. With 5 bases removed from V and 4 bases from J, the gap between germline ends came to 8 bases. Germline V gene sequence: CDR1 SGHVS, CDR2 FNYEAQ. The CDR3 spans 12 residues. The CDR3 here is CASSPFGTEAFF. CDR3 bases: TGTGCCAGCAGCCCTTTCGGCACTGAAGCTTTCTTT.

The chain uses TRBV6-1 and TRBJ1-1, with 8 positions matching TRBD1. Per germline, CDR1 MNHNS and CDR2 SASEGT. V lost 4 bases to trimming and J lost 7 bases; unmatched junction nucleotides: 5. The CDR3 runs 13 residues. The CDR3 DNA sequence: TGTGCCAGCAGTGTGGACAGGGCGGTTGAAGCTTTCTTT. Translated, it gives CASSVDRAVEAFF.

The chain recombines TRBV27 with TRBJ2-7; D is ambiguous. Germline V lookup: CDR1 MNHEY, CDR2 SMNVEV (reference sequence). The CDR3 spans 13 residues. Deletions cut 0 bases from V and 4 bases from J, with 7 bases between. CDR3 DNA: TGTGCCAGCAGTTTATCGGCCGGATACGAGCAGTACTTC. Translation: CASSLSAGYEQYF.

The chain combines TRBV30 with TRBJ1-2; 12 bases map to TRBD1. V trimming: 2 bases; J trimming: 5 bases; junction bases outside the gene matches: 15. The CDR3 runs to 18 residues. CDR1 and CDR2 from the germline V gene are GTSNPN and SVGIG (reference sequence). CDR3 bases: TGTGCCTGGAGTAGGTTACGGGGGACAGGGGGCGCGGGTTATGGCTACACCTTC. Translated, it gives CAWSRLRGTGGAGYGYTF. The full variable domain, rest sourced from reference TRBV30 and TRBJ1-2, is SQTIHQWPATLVQPVGSPLSLECTVEGTSNPNLYWYRQAAGRGLQLLFYSVGIGQISSEVPQNLSASRPQDRQFILSSKKLLLSDSGFYLCAWSRLRGTGGAGYGYTFGSGTRLTVV.

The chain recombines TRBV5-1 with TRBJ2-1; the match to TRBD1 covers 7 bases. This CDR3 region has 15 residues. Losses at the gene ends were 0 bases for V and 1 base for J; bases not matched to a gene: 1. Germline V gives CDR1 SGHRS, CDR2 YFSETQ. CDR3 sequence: CASSLEGASYNEQFF. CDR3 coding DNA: TGCGCCAGCAGCTTGGAGGGGGCGTCCTACAATGAGCAGTTCTTC.

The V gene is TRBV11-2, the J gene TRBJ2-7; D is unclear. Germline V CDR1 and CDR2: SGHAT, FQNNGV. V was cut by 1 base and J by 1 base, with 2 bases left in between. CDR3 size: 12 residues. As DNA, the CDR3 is TGTGCCAGCAGCTTAGCTTCCTACGAGCAGTACTTC. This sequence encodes CASSLASYEQYF.

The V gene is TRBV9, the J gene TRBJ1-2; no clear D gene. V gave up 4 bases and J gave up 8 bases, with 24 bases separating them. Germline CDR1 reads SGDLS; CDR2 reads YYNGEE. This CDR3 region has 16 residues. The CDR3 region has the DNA TGTGCCAGCAGCTTAGGGTACGGCGTCAACCTGAGGGGCTACACCTTC. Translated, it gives CASSLGYGVNLRGYTF.

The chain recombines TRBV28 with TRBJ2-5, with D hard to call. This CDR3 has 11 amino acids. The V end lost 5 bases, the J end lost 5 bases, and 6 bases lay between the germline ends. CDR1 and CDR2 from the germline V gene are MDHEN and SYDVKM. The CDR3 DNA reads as TGTGCCAGCAGTGAGATGGAGACCCAGTACTTC. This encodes CASSEMETQYF.

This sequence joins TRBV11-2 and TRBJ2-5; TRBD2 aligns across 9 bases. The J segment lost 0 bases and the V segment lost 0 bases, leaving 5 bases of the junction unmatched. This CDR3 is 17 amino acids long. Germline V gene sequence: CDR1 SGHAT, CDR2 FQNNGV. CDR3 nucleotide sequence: TGTGCCAGCAGCTTAGATCTAGCGGGATGGTACCAAGAGACCCAGTACTTC. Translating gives CASSLDLAGWYQETQYF.

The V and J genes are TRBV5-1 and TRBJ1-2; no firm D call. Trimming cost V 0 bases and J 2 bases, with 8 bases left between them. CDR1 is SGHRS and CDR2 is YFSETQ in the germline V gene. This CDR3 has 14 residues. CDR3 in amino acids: CASSLVPANYGYTF. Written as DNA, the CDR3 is TGCGCCAGCAGCTTGGTTCCGGCAAACTATGGCTACACCTTC.

CDR3 bases: TGTGCCAGCAGGAAAGGGACAGGGGAAGGCTACACCTTC. Protein sequence: CASRKGTGEGYTF. J is TRBJ1-2 and V is TRBV7-2; 10 bases line up with TRBD1. This CDR3 is built from 13 residues. Per germline, CDR1 SGHTA and CDR2 FQGNSA. With V trimmed by 6 bases and J by 8 bases, 6 bases remained unmatched.

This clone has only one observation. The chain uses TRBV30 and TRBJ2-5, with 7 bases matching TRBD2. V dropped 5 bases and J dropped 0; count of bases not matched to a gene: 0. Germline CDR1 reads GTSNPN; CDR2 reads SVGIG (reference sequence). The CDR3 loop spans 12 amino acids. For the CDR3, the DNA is TGTGCCTGGGGGGGGGACCAAGAGACCCAGTACTTC. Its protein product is CAWGGDQETQYF.

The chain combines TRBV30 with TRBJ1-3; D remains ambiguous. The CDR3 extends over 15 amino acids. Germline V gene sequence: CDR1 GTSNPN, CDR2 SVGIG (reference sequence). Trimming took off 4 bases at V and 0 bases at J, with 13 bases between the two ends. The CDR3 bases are TGTGCCTGGACCCTCACAGCGTTCTCTGGAAACACCATATATTTT. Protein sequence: CAWTLTAFSGNTIYF.

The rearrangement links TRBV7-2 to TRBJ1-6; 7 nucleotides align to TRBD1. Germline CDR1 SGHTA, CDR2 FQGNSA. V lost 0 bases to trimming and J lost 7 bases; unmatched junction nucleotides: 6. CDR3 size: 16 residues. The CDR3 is CASSLAQGVGNSPLHF. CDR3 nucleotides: TGTGCCAGCAGCTTAGCTCAGGGGGTAGGCAATTCACCCCTCCACTTT.

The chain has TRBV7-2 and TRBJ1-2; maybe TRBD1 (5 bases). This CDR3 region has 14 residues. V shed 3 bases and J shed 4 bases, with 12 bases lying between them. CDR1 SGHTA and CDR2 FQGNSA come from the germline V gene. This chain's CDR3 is CASSLSGAPYGYTF. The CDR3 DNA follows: TGTGCCAGCAGCTTGAGCGGGGCCCCCTATGGCTACACCTTC.

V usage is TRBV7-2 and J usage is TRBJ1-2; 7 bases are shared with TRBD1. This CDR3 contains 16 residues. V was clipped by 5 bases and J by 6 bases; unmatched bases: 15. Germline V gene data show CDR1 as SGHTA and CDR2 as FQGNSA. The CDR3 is CASSPTPPDRDHGYTF. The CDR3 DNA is TGTGCCAGCAGCCCCACCCCCCCAGACAGGGATCATGGCTACACCTTC.